Listed here are 21 T cell receptor beta chains from one sample, sequenced in a study of T-cell reconstitution after alpha-beta-depleted transplantation in children. TCRbeta library construction was performed incorporating unique molecular identifiers. From the PCR reads, TCRdb called clonotypes with MiXCR, one entry per CDR3 protein. The top ten clones hold roughly an eighth of a sample with 580,000 or so distinct CDR3 sequences, roughly 23% of them seen once. The input for sequencing was PBMCs, mostly from graft donor cells, taken 360 days after TCRalphabeta/CD19-depleted stem cell transplant. Every receptor here comes from a boy under two years old who had a stem cell transplant for acute myeloid leukemia, so the T cells may come from the graft donor.

The chain is built from TRBV12-3 or TRBV12-4 and TRBJ2-1; 7 positions match TRBD2. There are 16 residues in the CDR3. V trimming: 3 bases; J trimming: 5 bases; junction bases outside the gene matches: 10. The CDR3 coding sequence is TGTGCCAGCAGTTTTTCTGGACTAGGGAGAGACAATGAGCAGTTCTTC. Amino acids: CASSFSGLGRDNEQFF.

This chain links TRBV29-1 with TRBJ2-4, with TRBD1 matching 9 bases. Germline CDR1 is SQVTM and CDR2 is ANQGSEA. Germline trimming cut 6 bases from V and 6 bases from J; bases unmatched to any gene: 15. This CDR3 region has 16 residues. The CDR3 here is CSVVGQGTDSGNIQYF. The CDR3, as DNA: TGCAGCGTCGTCGGACAGGGGACCGATAGTGGAAACATTCAGTACTTC.

The sample holds a few counts of this clonotype. The CDR3 nucleotides read TGTGCCAGCAGCCCCCGGCTATGGGATGCGCCCTACGAGCAGTACGTC. It translates to CASSPRLWDAPYEQYV. V and J are TRBV11-3 and TRBJ2-7; D remains ambiguous. Germline assignment: CDR1 SGHNT and CDR2 YENEEA. CDR3 size: 16 residues. Trimming took off 5 bases at V and 2 bases at J, with 19 bases between the two ends.

The rearrangement uses TRBV7-8 and TRBJ2-7; D gene uncertain. The CDR3 is 14 amino acids. CDR1 is SGHVS, CDR2 FQNEAQ, per germline. V gave up 0 bases and J gave up 4 bases, with 10 bases separating them. CDR3 protein: CASSLAPTGYEQYV. CDR3 sequence (DNA): TGTGCCAGCAGCTTAGCACCGACGGGTTACGAGCAGTACGTC.

The chain is built from TRBV7-2 and TRBJ2-1; 7 bases fit TRBD2. Germline V lookup: CDR1 SGHTA, CDR2 FQGNSA. Germline trimming cut 6 bases from V and 6 bases from J; bases unmatched to any gene: 11. The CDR3 covers 15 residues. CDR3: CASRTSGGRVNEQFF. CDR3 nucleotide sequence: TGTGCCAGCAGGACTTCTGGAGGGAGGGTCAATGAGCAGTTCTTC.

There are a few counts of this clonotype. A read error may explain this, as a much larger clone is one base away. The chain recombines TRBV20-1 with TRBJ2-1; TRBD2 matches at 16 bases. The CDR3 covers 16 residues. CDR1 is DFQATT and CDR2 is SNEGSKA in the germline V gene (reference sequence). DNA of the CDR3: TGCTGTGCTAGAGGGACTAGCGGGGGGGCCTACAATGAGCAGTTCTTC. It codes for CCARGTSGGAYNEQFF.

The gene calls are TRBV20-1 and TRBJ2-5; possible D gene TRBD2, 5 bases. Deletions cut 1 base from V and 1 base from J, with 10 bases between. Germline values: CDR1 DFQATT, CDR2 SNEGSKA (reference sequence). The CDR3 consists of 14 residues. The CDR3 loop is CSARAAGSQETQYF. CDR3 DNA sequence: TGCAGTGCTAGAGCCGCGGGCTCCCAAGAGACCCAGTACTTC.

CDR3 loop: CASSSGQVHTEAFF. CDR3 nucleotides: TGTGCCAGCAGTTCGGGACAGGTCCACACTGAAGCTTTCTTT. The chain joins TRBV28 to TRBJ1-1; 8 bases map to TRBD1. Germline V gene lookup returns CDR1 MDHEN and CDR2 SYDVKM. The CDR3 covers 14 residues. V was pared by 4 bases and J by 3 bases, with 4 bases of the junction left unmatched.

This clonotype appeared a few times. This chain uses TRBV29-1 with TRBJ1-1; D not certain. Germline CDR1 reads SQVTM; CDR2 reads ANQGSEA. The CDR3 runs 8 residues. The V and J ends lost 4 bases and 10 bases respectively, with 4 bases between them. This chain's CDR3 is CSVGAAFF. CDR3 DNA sequence: TGCAGCGTTGGGGCAGCTTTCTTT.

The chain joins TRBV12-3 or TRBV12-4 to TRBJ1-4; no reliable D call. Trimming removed 2 bases from V and 5 bases from J, with 9 bases in between. This CDR3 has 14 amino acids. CDR3 coding DNA: TGTGCCAGCAGTTTAAGGGCCTCCAATGAAAAACTGTTTTTT. Translation gives CASSLRASNEKLFF.

This clonotype has ten or more counts. This sequence joins TRBV20-1 and TRBJ2-5; 9 bases line up with TRBD2. Germline trimming cut 0 bases from V and 5 bases from J; bases unmatched to any gene: 4. The CDR3 is 14 residues long. From germline, CDR1 is DFQATT and CDR2 SNEGSKA (reference sequence). The CDR3 sequence: CSARDQGLAETQYF. The CDR3 DNA is TGCAGTGCTAGAGATCAGGGACTAGCCGAGACCCAGTACTTC.

This clonotype has a count of ten or more. V usage is TRBV5-1 and J usage is TRBJ2-1; D perhaps matches TRBD2 (5 bases). Germline V gives CDR1 SGHRS, CDR2 YFSETQ. Trimming pared 2 bases from V and 4 bases from J, leaving 10 bases between. CDR3 size: 14 residues. The CDR3 here is CASSFTGEYNEQFF. In DNA form, the CDR3 reads TGCGCCAGCAGCTTTACCGGGGAGTACAATGAGCAGTTCTTC.

The chain couples TRBV7-2 to TRBJ2-7; 8 nucleotides align to TRBD2. CDR3 length: 16 residues. V dropped 1 base and J dropped 0; count of bases not matched to a gene: 5. Germline-derived CDR1 and CDR2 are SGHTA and FQGNSA. The CDR3 region is CASSLGFSGVSYEQYV. As DNA, the CDR3 is TGTGCCAGCAGCTTAGGGTTTAGCGGGGTCTCCTACGAGCAGTACGTC.

This chain joins TRBV6-1 and TRBJ1-6, with TRBD1 identical over 11 bases. V trimming: 5 bases; J trimming: 13 bases; junction bases outside the gene matches: 10. The CDR3 is made up of 15 amino acids. CDR1 is MNHNS, CDR2 SASEGT, per germline. CDR3 sequence: CASSLSGTGGAPLHF. The CDR3 region has the DNA TGTGCCAGCAGTCTTTCCGGGACAGGGGGTGCGCCCCTCCACTTT.

This clonotype was counted ten times or more. The rearrangement joins TRBV12-3 or TRBV12-4 to TRBJ2-1; 8 positions match TRBD2. The J segment lost 5 bases and the V segment lost 9 bases, leaving 6 bases of the junction unmatched. This CDR3 is 13 amino acids long. CDR3: CASRERGNNEQFF. CDR3 in DNA: TGTGCCAGTCGGGAGCGGGGGAACAATGAGCAGTTCTTC.

This clonotype was observed a few times. The rearrangement links TRBV21-1 to TRBJ2-1; the table's D call, TRBD1, has no DNA check behind it. TRBV21-1 is assigned pseudogene status. This CDR3 contains 16 residues. The CDR3 DNA follows: TGTGCCAGCAGCAAACTACCCCGGCCCCTGCGCAATGAGCAGTTCTTC. Its protein is CASSKLPRPLRNEQFF.

Only a few counts were recorded for this clonotype. The CDR3 DNA reads TGCAGTGCGGTTCGTGTGGGACAGGGGAAGATTCAGCCCCAGCATTTT. It translates to CSAVRVGQGKIQPQHF. The gene calls are TRBV20-1 and TRBJ1-5, with TRBD1 matching over 10 bases. This CDR3 comprises 16 residues. Per germline, CDR1 DFQATT and CDR2 SNEGSKA (reference sequence). Trimming at V came to 6 bases and at J to 6 bases, leaving 14 bases not matched to a gene.

V usage is TRBV7-3 and J usage is TRBJ2-7, with D perhaps assigned TRBD1 or TRBD2 (5 bases each). Trimming stripped 5 bases from V and 1 base from J, with 15 bases between. Looked up from germline, CDR1 is SGHTA and CDR2 is FQGTGA. There are 15 residues in the CDR3. The CDR3 protein is CASSRGRDHSYEQYF. For the CDR3, the DNA is TGTGCCAGCAGCCGCGGCAGGGACCATTCCTACGAGCAGTACTTC.

V is TRBV5-1 and J is TRBJ2-1; 7 bases line up with TRBD1. This CDR3 region has 14 residues. V lost 1 base, J lost 6 bases, and 4 bases stayed unmatched. Germline values: CDR1 SGHRS, CDR2 YFSETQ. This chain's CDR3 is CASSLNTGVNEQFF. In DNA form, the CDR3 reads TGCGCCAGCAGCTTGAATACAGGGGTCAATGAGCAGTTCTTC.

This chain uses TRBV12-3 or TRBV12-4 with TRBJ2-1; D tentatively reads TRBD1 or TRBD2 (6 bases each). CDR3 length: 16 residues. The V end was cut by 0 bases, the J end by 3 bases, with 12 bases between. This chain's CDR3 is CASSLAGGPIYNEQFF. CDR3 DNA sequence: TGTGCCAGCAGTTTAGCGGGGGGCCCTATCTACAATGAGCAGTTCTTC.

This clonotype was observed many times. V and J are TRBV7-2 and TRBJ2-5; weak D call: TRBD2 (6 bases). The V and J ends lost 5 bases and 4 bases respectively, with 14 bases between them. Germline V gene data show CDR1 as SGHTA and CDR2 as FQGNSA. The CDR3 covers 14 residues. The DNA of the CDR3 is TGTGCCAGCAGCGCGGGACCTGGGCCAGAGACCCAGTACTTC. Protein product: CASSAGPGPETQYF. Complete variable domain (other parts from reference TRBV7-2 and TRBJ2-5): GAGVSQSPSNKVTEKGKDVELRCDPISGHTALYWYRQSLGQGLEFLIYFQGNSAPDKSGLPSDRFSAERTGGSVSTLTIQRTQQEDSAVYLCASSAGPGPETQYFGPGTRLLVL.